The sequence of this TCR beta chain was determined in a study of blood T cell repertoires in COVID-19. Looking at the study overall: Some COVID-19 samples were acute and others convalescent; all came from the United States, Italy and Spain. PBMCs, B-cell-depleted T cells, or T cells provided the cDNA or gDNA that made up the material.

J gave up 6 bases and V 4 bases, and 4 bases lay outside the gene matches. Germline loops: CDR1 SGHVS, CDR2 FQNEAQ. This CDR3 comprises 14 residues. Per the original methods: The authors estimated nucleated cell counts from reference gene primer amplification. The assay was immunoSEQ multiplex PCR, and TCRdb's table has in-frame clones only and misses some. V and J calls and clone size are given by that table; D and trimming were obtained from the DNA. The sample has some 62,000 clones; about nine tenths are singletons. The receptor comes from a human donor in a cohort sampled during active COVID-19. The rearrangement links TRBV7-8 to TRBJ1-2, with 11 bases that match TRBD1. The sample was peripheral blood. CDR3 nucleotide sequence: TGTGCCAGCAGCTCGGACAGGGGGCGGGATGGCTACACCTTC. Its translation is CASSSDRGRDGYTF.